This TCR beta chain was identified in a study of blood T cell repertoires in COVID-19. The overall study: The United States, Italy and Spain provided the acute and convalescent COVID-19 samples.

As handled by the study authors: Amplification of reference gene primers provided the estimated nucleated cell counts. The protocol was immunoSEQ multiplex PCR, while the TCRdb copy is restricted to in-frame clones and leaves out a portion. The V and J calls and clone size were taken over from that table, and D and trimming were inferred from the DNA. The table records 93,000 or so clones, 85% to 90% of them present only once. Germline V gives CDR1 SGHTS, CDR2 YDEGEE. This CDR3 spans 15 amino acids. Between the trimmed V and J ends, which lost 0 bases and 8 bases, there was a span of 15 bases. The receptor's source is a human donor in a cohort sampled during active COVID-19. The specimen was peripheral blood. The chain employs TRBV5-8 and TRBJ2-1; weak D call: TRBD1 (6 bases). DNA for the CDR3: TGTGCCAGCAGCTTGGGTCAGGGGAAGAGTTATGAGCAGTTCTTC. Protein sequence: CASSLGQGKSYEQFF. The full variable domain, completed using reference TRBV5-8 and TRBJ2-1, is EAGVTQSPTHLIKTRGQQATLRCSPISGHTSVYWYQQALGLGLQFLLWYDEGEERNRGNFPPRFSGRQFPNYSSELNVNALELEDSALYLCASSLGQGKSYEQFFGPGTRLTVL.